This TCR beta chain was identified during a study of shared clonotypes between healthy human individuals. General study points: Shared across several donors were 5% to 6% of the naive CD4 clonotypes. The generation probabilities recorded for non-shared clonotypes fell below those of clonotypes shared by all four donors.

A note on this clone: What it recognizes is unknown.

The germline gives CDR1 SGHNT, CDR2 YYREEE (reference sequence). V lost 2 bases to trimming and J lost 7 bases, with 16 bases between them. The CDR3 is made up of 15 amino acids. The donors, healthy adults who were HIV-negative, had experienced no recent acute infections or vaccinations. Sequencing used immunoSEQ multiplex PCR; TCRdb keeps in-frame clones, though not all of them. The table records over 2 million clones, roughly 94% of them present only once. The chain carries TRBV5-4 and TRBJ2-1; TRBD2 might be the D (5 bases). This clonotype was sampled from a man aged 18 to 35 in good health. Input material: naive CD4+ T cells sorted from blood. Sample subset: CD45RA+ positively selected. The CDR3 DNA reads TGTGCCAGCAGCTTATCTTATGTCGGGAAGAATGAGCAGTTCTTC. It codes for CASSLSYVGKNEQFF. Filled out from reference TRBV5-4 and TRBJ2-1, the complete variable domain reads ETGVTQSPTHLIKTRGQQVTLRCSSQSGHNTVSWYQQALGQGPQFIFQYYREEENGRGNFPPRFSGLQFPNYSSELNVNALELDDSALYLCASSLSYVGKNEQFFGPGTRLTVL.